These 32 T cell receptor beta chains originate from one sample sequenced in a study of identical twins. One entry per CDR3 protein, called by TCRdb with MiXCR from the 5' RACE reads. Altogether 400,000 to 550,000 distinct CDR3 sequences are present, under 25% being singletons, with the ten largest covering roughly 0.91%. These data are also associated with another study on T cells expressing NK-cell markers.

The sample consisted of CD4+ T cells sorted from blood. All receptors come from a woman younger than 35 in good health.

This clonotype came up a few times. CDR3 coding DNA: TGTGCCAGCAGCTTGGGGTGGACTAGCGGGAGGACGAGCACCGGGGAGCTGTTTTTT. It translates to CASSLGWTSGRTSTGELFF. The J gene is TRBJ2-2, the V gene TRBV11-1, with 14 bases identical to TRBD2. After removal of 3 bases from V and 4 bases from J, the junction contained 10 bases not matched to a gene. This CDR3 is built from 19 residues. Germline V CDR1 and CDR2: SGHAT, FQDESV (reference sequence).

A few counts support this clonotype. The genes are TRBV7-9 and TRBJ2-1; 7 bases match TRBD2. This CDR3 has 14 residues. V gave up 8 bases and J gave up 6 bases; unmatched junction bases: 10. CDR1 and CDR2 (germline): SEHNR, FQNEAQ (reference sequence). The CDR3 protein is CASQSGGQSNEQFF. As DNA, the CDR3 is TGTGCCAGCCAGTCGGGGGGTCAGTCCAATGAGCAGTTCTTC.

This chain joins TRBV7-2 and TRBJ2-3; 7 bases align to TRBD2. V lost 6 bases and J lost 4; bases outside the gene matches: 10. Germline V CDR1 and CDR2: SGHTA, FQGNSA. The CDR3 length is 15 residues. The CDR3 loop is CASRPSGTGADTQYF. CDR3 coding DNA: TGTGCCAGCAGGCCAAGCGGGACCGGGGCAGATACGCAGTATTTT.

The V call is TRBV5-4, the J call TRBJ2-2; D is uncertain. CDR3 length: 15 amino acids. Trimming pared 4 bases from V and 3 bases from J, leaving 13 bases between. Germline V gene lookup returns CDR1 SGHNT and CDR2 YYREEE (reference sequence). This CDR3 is CASSPPVGDTGELFF. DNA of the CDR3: TGTGCCAGCAGCCCGCCGGTTGGTGACACCGGGGAGCTGTTTTTT.

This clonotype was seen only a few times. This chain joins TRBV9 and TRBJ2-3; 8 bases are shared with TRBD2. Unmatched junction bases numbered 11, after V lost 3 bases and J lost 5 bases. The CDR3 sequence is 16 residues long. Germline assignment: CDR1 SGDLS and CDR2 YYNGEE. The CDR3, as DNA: TGTGCCAGCAGCGCCAGCGTAAGGGCGGGGGGAGATACGCAGTATTTT. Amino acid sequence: CASSASVRAGGDTQYF.

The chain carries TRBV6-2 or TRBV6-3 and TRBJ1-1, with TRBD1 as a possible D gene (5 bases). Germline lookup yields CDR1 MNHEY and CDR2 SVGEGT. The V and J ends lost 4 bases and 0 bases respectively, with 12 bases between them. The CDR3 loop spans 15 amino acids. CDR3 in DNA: TGTGCCAGCAGTTCCCCCAGGGCCATGAACACTGAAGCTTTCTTT. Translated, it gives CASSSPRAMNTEAFF.

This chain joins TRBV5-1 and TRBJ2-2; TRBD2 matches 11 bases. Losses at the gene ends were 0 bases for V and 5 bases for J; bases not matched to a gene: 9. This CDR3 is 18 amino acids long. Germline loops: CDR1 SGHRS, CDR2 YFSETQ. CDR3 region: CASSLAVTSGASTGELFF. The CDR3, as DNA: TGCGCCAGCAGCTTGGCCGTGACTAGCGGGGCCTCAACCGGGGAGCTGTTTTTT.

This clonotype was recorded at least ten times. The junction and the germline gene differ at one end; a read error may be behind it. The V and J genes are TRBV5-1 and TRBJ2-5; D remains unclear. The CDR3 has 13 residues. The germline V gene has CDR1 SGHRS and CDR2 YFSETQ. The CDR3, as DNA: TGTGCCAGCAGTTTTGGGCCGCAAGAGACCCAGTACTTC. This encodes CASSFGPQETQYF.

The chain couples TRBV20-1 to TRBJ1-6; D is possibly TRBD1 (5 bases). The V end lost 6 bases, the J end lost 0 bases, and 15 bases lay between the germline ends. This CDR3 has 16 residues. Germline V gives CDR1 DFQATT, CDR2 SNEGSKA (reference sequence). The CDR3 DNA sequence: TGCAGTGCCCTCGACAGTGCCAGCTCCTATAATTCACCCCTCCACTTT. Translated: CSALDSASSYNSPLHF.

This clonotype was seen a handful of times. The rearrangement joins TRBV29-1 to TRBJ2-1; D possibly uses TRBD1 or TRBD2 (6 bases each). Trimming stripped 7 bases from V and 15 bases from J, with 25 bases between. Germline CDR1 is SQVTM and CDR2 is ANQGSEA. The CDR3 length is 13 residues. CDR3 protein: CSAWKGGALDLFF. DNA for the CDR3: TGCAGCGCTTGGAAGGGGGGAGCGTTAGATCTGTTCTTC.

CDR3 bases: TGTGCCAGCAGTCCGAGCCTGACAGGGGCAGAGACCCAGTACTTC. It yields the protein CASSPSLTGAETQYF. The chain carries TRBV28 and TRBJ2-5; 8 bases line up with TRBD1. CDR3 length: 15 amino acids. V shed 5 bases, J shed 4 bases, and the junction held 9 bases outside the gene matches. The V gene's germline CDR1 is MDHEN and CDR2 SYDVKM.

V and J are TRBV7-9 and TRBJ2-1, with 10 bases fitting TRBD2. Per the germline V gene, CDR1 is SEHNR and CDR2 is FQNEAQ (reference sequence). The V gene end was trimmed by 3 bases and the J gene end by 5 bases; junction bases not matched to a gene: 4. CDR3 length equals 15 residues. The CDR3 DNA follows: TGTGCCAGCAGCTTTGGACTAGCGGAAAACAATGAGCAGTTCTTC. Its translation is CASSFGLAENNEQFF.

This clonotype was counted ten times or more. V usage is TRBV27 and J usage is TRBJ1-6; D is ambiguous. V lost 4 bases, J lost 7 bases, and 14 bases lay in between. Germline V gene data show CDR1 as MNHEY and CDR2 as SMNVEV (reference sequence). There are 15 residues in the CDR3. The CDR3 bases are TGTGCCAGCAGTTCCACGGGCGGAGCGAATTCACCCCTCCACTTT. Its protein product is CASSSTGGANSPLHF.

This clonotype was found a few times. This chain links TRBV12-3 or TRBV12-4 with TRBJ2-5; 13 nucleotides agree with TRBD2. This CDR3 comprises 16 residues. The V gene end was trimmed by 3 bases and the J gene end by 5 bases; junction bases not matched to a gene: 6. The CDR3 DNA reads TGTGCCAGCAGTTTTAGCCCGACTAGCGGGAGGGAGACCCAGTACTTC. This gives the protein CASSFSPTSGRETQYF.

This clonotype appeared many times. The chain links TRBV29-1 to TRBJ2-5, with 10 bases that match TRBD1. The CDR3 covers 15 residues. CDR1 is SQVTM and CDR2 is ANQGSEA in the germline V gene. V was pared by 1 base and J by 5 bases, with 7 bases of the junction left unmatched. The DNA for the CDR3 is TGCAGCGTTGAAGGGGGGACAGGGGTCTTCGAGACCCAGTACTTC. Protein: CSVEGGTGVFETQYF.

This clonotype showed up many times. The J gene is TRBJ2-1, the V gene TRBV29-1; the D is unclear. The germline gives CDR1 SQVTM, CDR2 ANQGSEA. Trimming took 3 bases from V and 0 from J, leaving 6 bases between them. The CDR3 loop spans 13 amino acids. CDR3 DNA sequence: TGCAGCGTTGAGGGCGACTCCTACAATGAGCAGTTCTTC. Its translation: CSVEGDSYNEQFF.

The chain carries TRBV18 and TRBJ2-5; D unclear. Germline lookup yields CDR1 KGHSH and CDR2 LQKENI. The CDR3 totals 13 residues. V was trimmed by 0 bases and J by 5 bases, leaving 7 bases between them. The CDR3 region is CASSPPPAETQYF. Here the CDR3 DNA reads TGTGCCAGCTCACCACCACCTGCGGAGACCCAGTACTTC.

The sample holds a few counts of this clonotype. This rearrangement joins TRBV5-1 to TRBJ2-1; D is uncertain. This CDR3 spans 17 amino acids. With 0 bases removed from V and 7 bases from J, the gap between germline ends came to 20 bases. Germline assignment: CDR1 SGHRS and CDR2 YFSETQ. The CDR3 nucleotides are TGCGCCAGCAGCTTGGCCTCGTCCCCGGAGCTTGGGAATGAGCAGTTCTTC. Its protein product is CASSLASSPELGNEQFF.

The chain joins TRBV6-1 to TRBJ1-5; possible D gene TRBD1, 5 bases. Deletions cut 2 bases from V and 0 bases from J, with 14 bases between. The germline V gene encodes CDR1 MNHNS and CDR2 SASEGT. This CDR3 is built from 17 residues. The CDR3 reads CASSEIKTAYSNQPQHF. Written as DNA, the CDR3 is TGTGCCAGCAGTGAAATAAAGACAGCATATAGCAATCAGCCCCAGCATTTT.

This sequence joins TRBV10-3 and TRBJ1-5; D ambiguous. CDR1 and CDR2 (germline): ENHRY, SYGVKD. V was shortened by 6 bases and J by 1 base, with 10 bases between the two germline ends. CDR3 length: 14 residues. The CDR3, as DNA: TGTGCCATCAGCCCCACAGTGAGCAATCAGCCCCAGCATTTT. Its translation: CAISPTVSNQPQHF.

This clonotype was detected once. This CDR3 is CASSSPTSGRDYEQYF. The CDR3 coding sequence is TGTGCCAGCAGCTCCCCGACTAGCGGGCGGGACTACGAGCAGTACTTC. The J gene is TRBJ2-7, the V gene TRBV11-2; 10 bases line up with TRBD2. Per the germline V gene, CDR1 is SGHAT and CDR2 is FQNNGV. The CDR3 spans 16 residues. After removal of 4 bases from V and 3 bases from J, the junction contained 9 bases not matched to a gene.

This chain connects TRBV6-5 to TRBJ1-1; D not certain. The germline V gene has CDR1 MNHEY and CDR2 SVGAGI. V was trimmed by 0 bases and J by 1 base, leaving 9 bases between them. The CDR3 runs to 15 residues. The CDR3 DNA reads TGTGCCAGCAGTTACTCGTTCAACCGGAACACTGAAGCTTTCTTT. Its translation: CASSYSFNRNTEAFF.

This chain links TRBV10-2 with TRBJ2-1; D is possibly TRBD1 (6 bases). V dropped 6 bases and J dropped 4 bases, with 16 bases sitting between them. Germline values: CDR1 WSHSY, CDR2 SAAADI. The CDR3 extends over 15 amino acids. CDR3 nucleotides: TGCGCCAGCAGGCAGACAGGATCGGGTTACAATGAGCAGTTCTTC. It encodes CASRQTGSGYNEQFF.

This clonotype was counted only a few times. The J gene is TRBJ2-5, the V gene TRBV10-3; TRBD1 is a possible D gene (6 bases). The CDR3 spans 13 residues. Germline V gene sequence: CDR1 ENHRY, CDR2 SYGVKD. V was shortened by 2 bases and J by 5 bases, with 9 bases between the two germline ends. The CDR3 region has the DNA TGTGCCATCAGTGAGGGACAGAAGGAGACCCAGTACTTC. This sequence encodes CAISEGQKETQYF.

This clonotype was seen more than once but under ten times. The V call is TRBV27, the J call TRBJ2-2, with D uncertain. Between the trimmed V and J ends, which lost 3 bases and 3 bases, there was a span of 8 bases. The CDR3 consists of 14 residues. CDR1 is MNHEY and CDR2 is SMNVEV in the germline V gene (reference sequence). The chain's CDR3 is CASSFLSDTGELFF. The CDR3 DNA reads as TGTGCCAGCAGTTTTCTTAGTGACACCGGGGAGCTGTTTTTT.

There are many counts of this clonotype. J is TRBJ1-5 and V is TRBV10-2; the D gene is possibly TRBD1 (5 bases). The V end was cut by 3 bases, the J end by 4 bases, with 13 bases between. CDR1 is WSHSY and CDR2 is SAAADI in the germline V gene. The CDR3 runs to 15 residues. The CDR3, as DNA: TGCGCCAGCAGTGACCCAGGGAAGCAGAATCAGCCCCAGCATTTT. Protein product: CASSDPGKQNQPQHF.

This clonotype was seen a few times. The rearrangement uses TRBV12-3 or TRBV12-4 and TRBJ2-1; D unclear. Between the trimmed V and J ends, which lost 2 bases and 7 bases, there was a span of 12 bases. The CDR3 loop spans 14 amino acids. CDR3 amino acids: CASSLMSVENEQFF. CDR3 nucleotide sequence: TGTGCCAGCAGTTTAATGTCCGTAGAAAATGAGCAGTTCTTC.

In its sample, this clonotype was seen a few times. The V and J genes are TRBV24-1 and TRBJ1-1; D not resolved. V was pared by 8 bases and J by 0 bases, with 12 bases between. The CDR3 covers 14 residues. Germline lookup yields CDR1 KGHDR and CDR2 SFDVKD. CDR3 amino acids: CATTAVWLNTEAFF. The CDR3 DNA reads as TGTGCCACCACCGCAGTGTGGCTGAACACTGAAGCTTTCTTT.

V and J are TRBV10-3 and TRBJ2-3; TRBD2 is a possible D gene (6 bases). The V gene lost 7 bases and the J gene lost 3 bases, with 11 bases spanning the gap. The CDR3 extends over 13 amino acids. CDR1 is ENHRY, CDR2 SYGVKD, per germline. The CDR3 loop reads CAIKSAGTDTQYF. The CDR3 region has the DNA TGTGCCATCAAAAGCGCGGGAACAGATACGCAGTATTTT.

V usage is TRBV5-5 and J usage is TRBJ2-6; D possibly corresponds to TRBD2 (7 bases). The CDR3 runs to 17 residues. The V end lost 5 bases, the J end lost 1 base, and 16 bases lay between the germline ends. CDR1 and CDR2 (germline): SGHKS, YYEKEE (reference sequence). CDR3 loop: CASSGGGAPSGANVLTF. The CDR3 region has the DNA TGTGCCAGCAGTGGGGGGGGGGCTCCTTCTGGGGCCAACGTCCTGACTTTC. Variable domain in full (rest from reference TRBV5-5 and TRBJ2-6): DAGVTQSPTHLIKTRGQQVTLRCSPISGHKSVSWYQQVLGQGPQFIFQYYEKEERGRGNFPDRFSARQFPNYSSELNVNALLLGDSALYLCASSGGGAPSGANVLTFGAGSRLTVL.

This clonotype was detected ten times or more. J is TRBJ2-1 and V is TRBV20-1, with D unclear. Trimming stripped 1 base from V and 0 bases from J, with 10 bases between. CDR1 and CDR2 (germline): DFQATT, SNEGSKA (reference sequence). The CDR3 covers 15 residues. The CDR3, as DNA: TGCAGTGCTAGAGGGGGTCTCAGCTCCTACAATGAGCAGTTCTTC. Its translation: CSARGGLSSYNEQFF.

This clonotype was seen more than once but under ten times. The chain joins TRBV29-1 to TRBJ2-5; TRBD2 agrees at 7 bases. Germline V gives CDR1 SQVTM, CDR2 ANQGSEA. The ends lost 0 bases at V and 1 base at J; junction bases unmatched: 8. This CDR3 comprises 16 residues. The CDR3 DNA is TGCAGCGTTGAAGATCTGCTAGCGGCGATCCAAGAGACCCAGTACTTC. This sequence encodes CSVEDLLAAIQETQYF.